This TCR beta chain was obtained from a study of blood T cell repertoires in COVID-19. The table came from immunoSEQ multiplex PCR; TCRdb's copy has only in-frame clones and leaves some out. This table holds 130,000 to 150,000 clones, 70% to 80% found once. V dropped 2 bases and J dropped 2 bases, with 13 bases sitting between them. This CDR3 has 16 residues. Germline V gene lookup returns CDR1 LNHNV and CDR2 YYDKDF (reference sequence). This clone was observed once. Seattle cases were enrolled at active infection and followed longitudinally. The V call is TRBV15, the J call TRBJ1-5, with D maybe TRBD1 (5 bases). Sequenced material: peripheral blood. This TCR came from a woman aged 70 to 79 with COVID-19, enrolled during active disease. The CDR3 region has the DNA TGTGCCACCAGCAGACCCAGGGATCAGGGCAATCAGCCCCAGCATTTT. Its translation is CATSRPRDQGNQPQHF.